This is a list of T cell receptor beta chains from one sample in a study of cytomegalovirus exposure and HLA in healthy donors. Using immunoSEQ multiplex PCR, the repertoire was profiled, and TCRdb retains in-frame clones only, with some absent. The sample yields about 160,000 clones, over 85% seen once. What was sequenced was PBMCs. Receptors were obtained from a woman aged 18 to 35 in good health and CMV-seropositive. Each CDR3 is given with its conserved first and last residue. The order of the fields is V gene, J gene, clone size, D gene, CDR3 protein, CDR3 DNA. The D gene is left open where the match is weak. Clone size is shown for a subset of rows, as once, few, many or a class of expanded clone.

>TRBV7-2|TRBJ2-5|NA|TRBD2
CASSPGGGWAQETQYF
TGTGCCAGCAGCCCCGGCGGGGGTTGGGCCCAAGAGACCCAGTACTTC
>TRBV11-3|TRBJ2-1|NA|NA
CASSLHGSHQFF
TGTGCCAGCAGCTTGCACGGGAGTCATCAGTTCTTC
>TRBV6-4|TRBJ2-1|NA|NA
CASSDRYVAASVDEQFF
TGTGCCAGCAGTGACCGGTATGTAGCGGCCAGCGTGGATGAGCAGTTCTTC
>TRBV30|TRBJ1-1|NA|NA
CAWSRGMNTEAFF
TGTGCCTGGTCAAGGGGGATGAACACTGAAGCTTTCTTT
>TRBV6-5|TRBJ2-3|NA|NA
CASSYGRVPTTDTQYF
TGTGCCAGCAGTTACGGTAGAGTCCCCACCACAGATACGCAGTATTTT
>TRBV18|TRBJ1-3|once|NA
CASSPIRPGNSGNTIYF
TGTGCCAGCTCACCGATTCGACCGGGTAACTCTGGAAACACCATATATTTT
>TRBV9|TRBJ2-7|NA|NA
CASSVGYQGPSYEQYF
TGTGCCAGCAGCGTAGGTTATCAGGGGCCGTCCTACGAGCAGTACTTC
>TRBV7-6|TRBJ2-7|NA|TRBD1
CASSPRWTGGYEQYF
TGTGCCAGCAGCCCGAGGTGGACAGGGGGTTACGAGCAGTACTTC
>TRBV2|TRBJ2-6|NA|TRBD2
CASRGGPGANVLTF
TGTGCCAGCAGGGGAGGGCCTGGGGCCAACGTCCTGACTTTC
>TRBV19|TRBJ2-7|NA|TRBD1
CASRGQGASLSYEQYF
TGTGCCAGTCGAGGACAGGGGGCCTCCCTCTCCTACGAGCAGTACTTC
>TRBV27|TRBJ1-1|NA|TRBD1
CASSTLGQGHGNTEAFF
TGTGCCAGCAGTACACTGGGACAGGGGCACGGCAACACTGAAGCTTTCTTT
>TRBV7-2|TRBJ1-1|NA|NA
CASSLLVGGEAFF
TGTGCCAGCAGCTTATTAGTGGGGGGAGAAGCTTTCTTT
>TRBV5-6|TRBJ2-1|once|TRBD2
CASSQGTSGRFYNEQFF
TGTGCCAGCAGCCAAGGGACTAGCGGGAGGTTCTACAATGAGCAGTTCTTC
>TRBV28|TRBJ1-1|NA|NA
CASSPGQNTEAFF
TGTGCCAGCAGTCCGGGACAAAACACTGAAGCTTTCTTT
>TRBV10-3|TRBJ2-1|few|TRBD1
CAISGGGSGTVPFF
TGTGCCATCAGTGGAGGGGGCTCGGGGACAGTGCCTTTCTTC
>TRBV7-2|TRBJ2-7|NA|TRBD2
CASSPSGSNYEQYF
TGTGCCAGCAGCCCTAGCGGGTCAAACTACGAGCAGTACTTC
>TRBV27|TRBJ1-1|NA|NA
CASSLSTGEAFF
TGTGCCAGCAGTTTATCTACGGGTGAAGCTTTCTTT
>TRBV7-6|TRBJ2-1|few|NA
CASSLGTSFHNEQFF
TGTGCCAGCAGCTTAGGGACTTCCTTCCACAATGAGCAGTTCTTC
>TRBV2|TRBJ1-1|NA|TRBD1
CASSERTGNTEAFF
TGTGCCAGCAGTGAGAGGACAGGGAACACTGAAGCTTTCTTT
>TRBV27|TRBJ2-2|NA|TRBD1
CASSEGQSNTGELFF
TGTGCCAGCAGTGAGGGACAGTCAAACACCGGGGAGCTGTTTTTT
>TRBV6-1|TRBJ1-5|few|NA
CASSEYGQNQPQHF
TGTGCCAGCAGTGAATATGGACAGAATCAGCCCCAGCATTTT
>TRBV15|TRBJ1-1|NA|NA
CATSTDFGFEAFF
TGTGCCACCAGCACGGATTTCGGGTTTGAAGCTTTCTTT
>TRBV28|TRBJ2-7|NA|NA
CASSFPGVNEQYF
TGTGCCAGCAGTTTCCCGGGAGTGAACGAGCAGTACTTC
>TRBV11-3|TRBJ2-7|few|TRBD1
CASSSGTGGLDEQYF
TGTGCCAGCAGCTCGGGGACAGGGGGCCTGGACGAGCAGTACTTC
>TRBV7-9|TRBJ2-2|NA|TRBD1
CASSLKQGATGELFF
TGTGCCAGCAGCTTAAAACAGGGGGCAACCGGGGAGCTGTTTTTT
>TRBV4-1|TRBJ2-7|NA|TRBD2
CASSLSGRGDEQYF
TGCGCCAGCAGCCTTAGCGGGAGAGGGGACGAGCAGTACTTC
>TRBV6-6|TRBJ2-7|NA|NA
CASSPWERYYEQYF
TGTGCCAGCAGTCCATGGGAGCGATACTACGAGCAGTACTTC
>TRBV7-7|TRBJ2-5|medium-sized|TRBD1
CASSLGDRHQETQYF
TGTGCTAGCAGCTTAGGGGACAGGCACCAAGAGACCCAGTACTTC
>TRBV7-2|TRBJ1-1|NA|TRBD1
CASSRDRGDTEAFF
TGTGCCAGCAGCCGGGACAGGGGGGACACTGAAGCTTTCTTT
>TRBV18|TRBJ2-2|NA|NA
CASSPPLGQNTGELFF
TGTGCCAGCTCACCACCTCTGGGACAAAACACCGGGGAGCTGTTTTTT
>TRBV30|TRBJ2-7|NA|NA
CASRGAKSEQYF
TGTGCCTCCCGGGGGGCTAAATCCGAGCAGTACTTC
>TRBV2|TRBJ2-1|NA|TRBD2
CASGGPGLAGYNEQFF
TGTGCCAGCGGCGGCCCGGGACTAGCGGGGTACAATGAGCAGTTCTTC
>TRBV14|TRBJ1-4|NA|NA
CASSQDTNEKLFF
TGTGCCAGCAGCCAAGACACAAATGAAAAACTGTTTTTT
>TRBV2|TRBJ1-3|once|TRBD1
CASEGQGISGNTIYF
TGTGCCAGCGAGGGACAGGGGATTTCTGGAAACACCATATATTTT
>TRBV4-1|TRBJ1-2|NA|NA
CASSQGRGGSRYGYTF
TGCGCCAGCAGCCAAGGAAGAGGAGGCAGCCGCTATGGCTACACCTTC
>TRBV11-3|TRBJ2-7|NA|NA
CASSLEPYGPDSYEQYF
TGTGCCAGCAGCTTAGAACCATATGGGCCGGACTCCTACGAGCAGTACTTC
>TRBV5-1|TRBJ1-2|NA|NA
CASSLGVRGEGYTF
TGCGCCAGCAGCTTGGGAGTCAGGGGTGAGGGCTACACCTTC